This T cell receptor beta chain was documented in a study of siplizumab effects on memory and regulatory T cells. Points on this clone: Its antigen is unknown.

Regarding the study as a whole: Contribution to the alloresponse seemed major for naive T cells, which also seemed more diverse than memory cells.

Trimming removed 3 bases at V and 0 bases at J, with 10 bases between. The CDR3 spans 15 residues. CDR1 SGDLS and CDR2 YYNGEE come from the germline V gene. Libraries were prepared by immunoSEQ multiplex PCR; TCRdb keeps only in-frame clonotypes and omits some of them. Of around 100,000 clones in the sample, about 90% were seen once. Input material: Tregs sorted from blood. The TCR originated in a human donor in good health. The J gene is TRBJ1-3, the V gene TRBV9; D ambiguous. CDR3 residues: CASSADIFSGNTIYF. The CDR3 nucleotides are TGTGCCAGCAGCGCGGATATTTTCTCTGGAAACACCATATATTTT.